The 8 T cell receptor beta chains below all came from one sample that was sequenced in a study of blood T cell repertoires in COVID-19. TCRdb keeps only in-frame clones here, not all; method: immunoSEQ multiplex PCR. The sample includes approximately 25,000 clones, about 76% of them seen just once. Sequenced sample: peripheral blood. These receptors came from an elderly man with active or convalescent COVID-19.

This chain links TRBV11-2 with TRBJ2-5; the match to TRBD2 covers 10 bases. Germline lookup yields CDR1 SGHAT and CDR2 FQNNGV. The CDR3 runs to 15 residues. Trimming at V came to 2 bases and at J to 5 bases, leaving 5 bases not matched to a gene. The CDR3 region has the DNA TGTGCCAGCAGCTTAAGCGGGAGGGCCCTGGAGACCCAGTACTTC. Amino acids: CASSLSGRALETQYF. Based on the CDR3 plus reference TRBV11-2 and TRBJ2-5, the full variable domain is EAGVAQSPRYKIIEKRQSVAFWCNPISGHATLYWYQQILGQGPKLLIQFQNNGVVDDSQLPKDRFSAERLKGVDSTLKIQPAKLEDSAVYLCASSLSGRALETQYFGPGTRLLVL.

This clone has a single count. V usage is TRBV19 and J usage is TRBJ2-1, with a weak D call TRBD2 (5 bases). The CDR3 length is 13 residues. Germline loops: CDR1 LNHDA, CDR2 SQIVND (reference sequence). V was cut by 7 bases and J by 7 bases, with 14 bases left in between. Here the CDR3 reads CASTETGWNEQFF. CDR3 DNA sequence: TGTGCCAGTACTGAGACGGGGTGGAATGAGCAGTTCTTC. Complete variable domain (other parts from reference TRBV19 and TRBJ2-1): DGGITQSPKYLFRKEGQNVTLSCEQNLNHDAMYWYRQDPGQGLRLIYYSQIVNDFQKGDIAEGYSVSREKKESFPLTVTSAQKNPTAFYLCASTETGWNEQFFGPGTRLTVL.

CDR3 sequence (DNA): TGTGCCAGTAGTACTGACCAGCGGGTGTCAGGGGGTAACTATGGCTACACCTTC. This translates into CASSTDQRVSGGNYGYTF. The V gene is TRBV19, the J gene TRBJ1-2; 7 bases fit TRBD1. CDR1 and CDR2 from the germline V gene are LNHDA and SQIVND (reference sequence). This CDR3 spans 18 amino acids. Trimming cost V 4 bases and J 1 base; bases outside gene matches: 15.

The CDR3 here is CASSLSWGGQPQHF. The DNA for the CDR3 is TGTGCCAGCAGTTTATCCTGGGGGGGACAGCCCCAGCATTTT. The gene calls are TRBV28 and TRBJ1-5; TRBD1 might be the D (5 bases). V was trimmed by 1 base and J by 7 bases, leaving 11 bases between them. Per germline, CDR1 MDHEN and CDR2 SYDVKM. The CDR3 sequence is 14 residues long.

J is TRBJ2-1 and V is TRBV19; 10 nucleotides agree with TRBD1. The CDR3 is 15 residues long. The trim removed 6 bases at V and 2 bases at J, leaving 4 bases unmatched. Germline CDR1 reads LNHDA; CDR2 reads SQIVND (reference sequence). The CDR3 reads CASRGTGVAYNEQFF. In DNA form, the CDR3 reads TGTGCCAGTAGGGGGACAGGGGTCGCCTACAATGAGCAGTTCTTC. Filled out from reference TRBV19 and TRBJ2-1, the complete variable domain reads DGGITQSPKYLFRKEGQNVTLSCEQNLNHDAMYWYRQDPGQGLRLIYYSQIVNDFQKGDIAEGYSVSREKKESFPLTVTSAQKNPTAFYLCASRGTGVAYNEQFFGPGTRLTVL.

The rearrangement joins TRBV7-2 to TRBJ2-5, with D possibly being TRBD2 (6 bases). There are 14 residues in the CDR3. V dropped 3 bases and J dropped 5 bases, with 13 bases sitting between them. Per the germline V gene, CDR1 is SGHTA and CDR2 is FQGNSA. CDR3 region: CASSFSSGGETQYF. CDR3 nucleotides: TGTGCCAGCAGCTTCTCCAGCGGAGGGGAGACCCAGTACTTC.

The genes are TRBV10-3 and TRBJ1-4, with D maybe TRBD1 (5 bases). Looked up from germline, CDR1 is ENHRY and CDR2 is SYGVKD. The CDR3 totals 12 residues. The ends were cut back, 3 bases at V and 15 bases at J, with 14 bases in the middle. The CDR3 nucleotides are TGTGCCATCAGTGATGCCGCAGGGAGGGTGTTTTTT. The encoded protein is CAISDAAGRVFF.

V gene TRBV5-1 combines with J gene TRBJ1-2; TRBD1 agrees at 7 bases. The CDR3 sequence is 17 residues long. Looked up from germline, CDR1 is SGHRS and CDR2 is YFSETQ. With V trimmed by 5 bases and J by 7 bases, 20 bases remained unmatched. This CDR3 is CASSYTDFWTGISGYTF. The CDR3 DNA reads as TGCGCCAGCAGTTACACCGATTTTTGGACAGGCATCAGTGGCTACACCTTC. Together with reference TRBV5-1 and TRBJ1-2, the CDR3 gives the full variable domain: KAGVTQTPRYLIKTRGQQVTLSCSPISGHRSVSWYQQTPGQGLQFLFEYFSETQRNKGNFPGRFSGRQFSNSRSEMNVSTLELGDSALYLCASSYTDFWTGISGYTFGSGTRLTVV.